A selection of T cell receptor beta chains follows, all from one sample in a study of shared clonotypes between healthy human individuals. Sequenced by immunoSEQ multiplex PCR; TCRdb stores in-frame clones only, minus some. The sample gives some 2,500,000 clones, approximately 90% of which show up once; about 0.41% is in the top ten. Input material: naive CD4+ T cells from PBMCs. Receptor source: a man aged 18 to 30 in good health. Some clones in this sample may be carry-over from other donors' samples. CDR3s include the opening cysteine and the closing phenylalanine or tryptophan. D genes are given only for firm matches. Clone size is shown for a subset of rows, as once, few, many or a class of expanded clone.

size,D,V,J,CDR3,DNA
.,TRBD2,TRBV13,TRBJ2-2,CASRGTSGSLDTGELFF,TGTGCCAGCAGGGGGACTAGCGGGAGCTTGGACACCGGGGAGCTGTTTTTT
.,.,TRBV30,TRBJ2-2,CAWKGTGELFF,TGTGCCTGGAAGGGGACCGGGGAGCTGTTTTTT
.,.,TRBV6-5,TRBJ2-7,CASSYLSSASSYEQYF,TGTGCCAGCAGTTACCTCTCTAGCGCCAGCTCCTACGAGCAGTACTTC
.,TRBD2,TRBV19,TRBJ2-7,CASSTRTSGYEQYF,TGTGCCAGTAGCACCAGGACTAGCGGCTACGAGCAGTACTTC
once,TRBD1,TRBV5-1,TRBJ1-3,CASSLGQGPGNTIYF,TGCGCCAGCAGCCTGGGACAGGGCCCTGGAAACACCATATATTTT
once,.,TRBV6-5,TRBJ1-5,CASSYSRPASNQPQHF,TGTGCCAGCAGTTACTCAAGGCCAGCGAGCAATCAGCCCCAGCATTTT
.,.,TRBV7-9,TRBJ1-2,CASSFSLGQIYGYTF,TGTGCCAGCAGCTTCTCCCTCGGACAGATCTATGGCTACACCTTC
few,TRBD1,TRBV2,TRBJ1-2,CASTGQGSYGYTF,TGTGCCAGCACCGGACAGGGGAGCTATGGCTACACCTTC
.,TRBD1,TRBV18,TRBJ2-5,CASLLPGTANQETQYF,TGTGCCAGCTTACTCCCCGGGACAGCTAACCAAGAGACCCAGTACTTC
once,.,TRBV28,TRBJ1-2,CASAFKQAAQNGYTF,TGTGCCAGCGCTTTTAAACAGGCAGCCCAGAATGGCTACACCTTC
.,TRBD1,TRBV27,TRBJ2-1,CASSPRDRGGNEQFF,TGTGCCAGCAGCCCCCGGGACAGGGGAGGCAATGAGCAGTTCTTC
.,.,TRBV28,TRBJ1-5,CASRPTGRRNQPQHF,TGTGCCAGCAGGCCTACAGGGAGAAGAAATCAGCCCCAGCATTTT
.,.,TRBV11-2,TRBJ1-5,CASSLEFGTVDNQPQHF,TGTGCCAGCAGCTTAGAGTTCGGGACCGTTGACAATCAGCCCCAGCATTTT
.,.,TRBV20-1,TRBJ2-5,CSAQNEQYF,TGCAGTGCCCAGAATGAGCAGTACTTC
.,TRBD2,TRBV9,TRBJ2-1,CASSVVAGGGYNEQFF,TGTGCCAGCAGCGTAGTGGCGGGAGGGGGATACAATGAGCAGTTCTTC
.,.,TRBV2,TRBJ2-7,CATSDSPYEQYF,TGTGCCACCTCAGACTCCCCCTACGAGCAGTACTTC
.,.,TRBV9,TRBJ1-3,CASSTVAGNTIYF,TGTGCCAGCAGCACAGTGGCAGGAAACACCATATATTTT
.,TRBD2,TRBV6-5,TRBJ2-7,CASSTPASGRYEQYF,TGTGCCAGCAGTACGCCAGCTAGCGGGAGATACGAGCAGTACTTC
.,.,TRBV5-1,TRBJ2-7,CASSLYSSGASYEQYF,TGCGCCAGCAGCTTGTATAGTTCAGGGGCTTCCTACGAGCAGTACTTC
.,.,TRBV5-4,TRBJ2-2,CASTPGGPGELFF,TGTGCCAGCACCCCTGGAGGGCCCGGGGAGCTGTTTTTT
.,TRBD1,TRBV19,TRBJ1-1,CASSPGTGATNTEAFF,TGTGCCAGTAGTCCTGGGACAGGGGCCACCAACACTGAAGCTTTCTTT
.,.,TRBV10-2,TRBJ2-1,CASSERGHNEQFF,TGCGCCAGCAGTGAGCGGGGCCACAATGAGCAGTTCTTC
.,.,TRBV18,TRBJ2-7,CASSPRREAYEQYF,TGTGCCAGCTCACCACGGAGGGAAGCATACGAGCAGTACTTC
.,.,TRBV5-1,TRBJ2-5,CASRDGQWVGETQYF,TGCGCCAGCAGGGACGGACAGTGGGTGGGGGAGACCCAGTACTTC
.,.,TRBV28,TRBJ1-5,CASSPPTGYSNQPQHF,TGTGCCAGCAGTCCACCTACAGGTTATAGCAATCAGCCCCAGCATTTT
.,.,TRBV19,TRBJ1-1,CASSITPQEAFF,TGTGCCAGTAGTATAACACCACAAGAAGCTTTCTTT
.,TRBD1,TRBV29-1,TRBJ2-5,CSAGTGEETQYF,TGCAGCGCTGGGACAGGGGAAGAGACCCAGTACTTC
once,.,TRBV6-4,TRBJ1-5,CASSGGSNQPQHF,TGTGCCAGCAGCGGGGGAAGCAATCAGCCCCAGCATTTT
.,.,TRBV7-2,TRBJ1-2,CASSLAGRYGYTF,TGTGCCAGCAGCTTAGCAGGGAGGTACGGCTACACCTTC
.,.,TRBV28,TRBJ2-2,CASNTGTYTGELFF,TGTGCCAGCAATACCGGGACCTACACCGGGGAGCTGTTTTTT
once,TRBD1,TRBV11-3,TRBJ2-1,CASSLGQGARNEQFF,TGTGCCAGCAGCTTAGGACAGGGGGCACGAAATGAGCAGTTCTTC
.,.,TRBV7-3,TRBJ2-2,CASSLGGLGGELFF,TGTGCCAGCAGCTTAGGGGGCCTGGGCGGGGAGCTGTTTTTT
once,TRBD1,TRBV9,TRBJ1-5,CASSAGPGQGANQPQHF,TGTGCCAGCAGCGCGGGGCCGGGACAGGGGGCGAATCAGCCCCAGCATTTT
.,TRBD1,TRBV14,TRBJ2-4,CASSQAGGEDIQYF,TGTGCCAGCAGCCAAGCAGGGGGCGAAGACATTCAGTACTTC
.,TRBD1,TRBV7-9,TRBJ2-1,CASRFDRVSYNEQFF,TGTGCCAGCAGGTTCGACAGGGTATCCTACAATGAGCAGTTCTTC
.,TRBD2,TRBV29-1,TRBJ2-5,CSVTSAQETQYF,TGCAGCGTTACTAGCGCACAAGAGACCCAGTACTTC
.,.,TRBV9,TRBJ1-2,CASSEGRDTNYGYTF,TGTGCCAGCAGCGAGGGACGGGACACCAACTATGGCTACACCTTC
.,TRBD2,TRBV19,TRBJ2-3,CASSPRGGSGRNADTQYF,TGTGCCAGTAGTCCGCGGGGGGGGAGCGGGAGAAATGCAGATACGCAGTATTTT
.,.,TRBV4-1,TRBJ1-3,CASSQDHGGGNTIYF,TGCGCCAGCAGCCAAGATCACGGGGGAGGAAACACCATATATTTT
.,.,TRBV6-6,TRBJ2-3,CASSLLGDFTTDTQYF,TGTGCCAGCAGCCTCTTGGGGGACTTTACCACAGATACGCAGTATTTT
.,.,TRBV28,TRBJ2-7,CASSSYRAGYAYEQYF,TGTGCCAGCAGTTCGTATCGGGCAGGATATGCCTACGAGCAGTACTTC
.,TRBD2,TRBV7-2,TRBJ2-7,CASSLARASGTYEQYF,TGTGCCAGCAGCTTAGCTCGGGCTAGCGGGACCTACGAGCAGTACTTC
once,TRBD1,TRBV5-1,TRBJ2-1,CASKRTGEGNEQFF,TGCGCCAGCAAGAGGACAGGGGAAGGCAATGAGCAGTTCTTC
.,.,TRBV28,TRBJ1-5,CASSPGRSNQPQHF,TGTGCCAGCAGTCCAGGGAGGAGCAATCAGCCCCAGCATTTT
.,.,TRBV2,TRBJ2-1,CASITLGNEQFF,TGTGCCAGCATAACGTTGGGGAATGAGCAGTTCTTC
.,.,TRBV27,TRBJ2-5,CASSFSLLVSPGGGPWVETQYF,TGTGCCAGCAGTTTTAGTCTTTTGGTCTCACCCGGGGGTGGCCCATGGGTTGAGACCCAGTACTTC
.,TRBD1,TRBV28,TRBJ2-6,CASRLQGAGANVLTF,TGTGCCAGCCGCTTACAGGGGGCTGGGGCCAACGTCCTGACTTTC
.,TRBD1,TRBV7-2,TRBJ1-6,CASSLSGGHNSPLHF,TGTGCCAGCAGCTTATCAGGGGGTCATAATTCACCCCTCCACTTT
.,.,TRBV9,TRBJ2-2,CASSVAPTMNTGELFF,TGTGCCAGCAGCGTAGCCCCTACAATGAACACCGGGGAGCTGTTTTTT
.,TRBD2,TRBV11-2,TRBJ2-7,CASSLFSSGSNGYEQYF,TGTGCCAGCAGCTTATTTAGTAGCGGGAGTAACGGGTACGAGCAGTACTTC
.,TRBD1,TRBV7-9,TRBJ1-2,CASSLGDRGPYGYTF,TGTGCCAGCAGCTTAGGGGACAGGGGGCCCTATGGCTACACCTTC
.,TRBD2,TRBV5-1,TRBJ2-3,CASSLIAGEADTQYF,TGCGCCAGCAGCTTGATAGCGGGAGAGGCAGATACGCAGTATTTT
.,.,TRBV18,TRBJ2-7,CASSPQKLLDEQYF,TGTGCCAGCTCACCACAGAAGTTACTGGACGAGCAGTACTTC
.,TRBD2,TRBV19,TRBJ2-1,CASSRTRGSSYNEQFF,TGTGCCAGTAGTCGGACTAGGGGTAGCTCCTACAATGAGCAGTTCTTC
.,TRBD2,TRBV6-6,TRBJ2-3,CASSSSLAGSTDTQYF,TGTGCCAGCAGTTCTTCTCTAGCGGGGAGCACAGATACGCAGTATTTT
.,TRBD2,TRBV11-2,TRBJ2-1,CASSSTPGLVGNEQFF,TGTGCCAGCAGCTCGACACCGGGACTAGTAGGCAATGAGCAGTTCTTC
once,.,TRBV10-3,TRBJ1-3,CAISDFVVGNTIYF,TGTGCCATCAGTGACTTCGTCGTTGGAAACACCATATATTTT